This T cell receptor (beta chain) was identified in a study of T cells in localized non-small cell lung cancer. The assay was immunoSEQ multiplex PCR, and TCRdb's table has in-frame clones only and misses some. The sample has approximately 54,000 clones, about nine tenths seen once. This sequence was found in a woman aged 40-70 years with stage I lung adenocarcinoma. Sequences were derived from peripheral blood, sampled before any cancer treatment.

CDR3 loop: CASSLVAGSYNEQFF. For the CDR3, the DNA is TGTGCCAGCAGCTTAGTAGCAGGGTCCTACAATGAGCAGTTCTTC. V is TRBV11-3 and J is TRBJ2-1; tentatively, D is TRBD1 (5 bases). V lost 1 base, J lost 1 base, and 8 bases lay in between. Germline assignment: CDR1 SGHNT and CDR2 YENEEA. The CDR3 spans 15 residues.